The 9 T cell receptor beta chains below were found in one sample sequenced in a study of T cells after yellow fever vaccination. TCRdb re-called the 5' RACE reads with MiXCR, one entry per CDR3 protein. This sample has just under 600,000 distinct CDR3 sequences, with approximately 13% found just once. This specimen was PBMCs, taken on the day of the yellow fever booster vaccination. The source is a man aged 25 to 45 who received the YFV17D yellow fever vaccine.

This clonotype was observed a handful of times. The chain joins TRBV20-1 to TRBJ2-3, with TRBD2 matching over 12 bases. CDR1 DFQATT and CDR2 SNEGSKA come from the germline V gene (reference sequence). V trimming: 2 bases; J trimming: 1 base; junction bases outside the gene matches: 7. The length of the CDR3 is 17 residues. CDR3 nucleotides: TGCAGTGCTAGATTGACTAGCGGGAGATGGGGCACAGATACGCAGTATTTT. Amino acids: CSARLTSGRWGTDTQYF.

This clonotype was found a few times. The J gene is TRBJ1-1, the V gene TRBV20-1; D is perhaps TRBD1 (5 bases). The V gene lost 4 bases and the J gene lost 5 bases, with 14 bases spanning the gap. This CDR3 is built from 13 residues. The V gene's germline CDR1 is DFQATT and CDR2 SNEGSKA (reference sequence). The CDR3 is CSATRGPGTEAFF. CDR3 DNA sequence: TGCAGTGCTACGCGGGGACCGGGGACTGAAGCTTTCTTT.

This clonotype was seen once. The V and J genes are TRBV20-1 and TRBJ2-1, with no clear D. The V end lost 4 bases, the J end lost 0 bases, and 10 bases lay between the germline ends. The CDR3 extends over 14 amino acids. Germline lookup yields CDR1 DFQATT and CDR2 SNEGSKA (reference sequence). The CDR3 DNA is TGCAGTGCTAATGAGATCAGCTCCTACAATGAGCAGTTCTTC. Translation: CSANEISSYNEQFF.

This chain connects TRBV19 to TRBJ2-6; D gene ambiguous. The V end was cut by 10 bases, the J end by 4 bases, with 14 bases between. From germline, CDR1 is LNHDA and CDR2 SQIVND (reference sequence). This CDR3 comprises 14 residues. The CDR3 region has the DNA TGTGCCACCCAAACTTCCTCCGGGGCCAACGTCCTGACTTTC. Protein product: CATQTSSGANVLTF.

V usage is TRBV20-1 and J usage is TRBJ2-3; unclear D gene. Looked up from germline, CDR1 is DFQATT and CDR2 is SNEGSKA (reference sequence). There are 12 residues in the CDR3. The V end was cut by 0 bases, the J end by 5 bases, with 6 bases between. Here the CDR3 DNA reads TGCAGTGCTAGAGAGGTGGGAGATACGCAGTATTTT. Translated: CSAREVGDTQYF.

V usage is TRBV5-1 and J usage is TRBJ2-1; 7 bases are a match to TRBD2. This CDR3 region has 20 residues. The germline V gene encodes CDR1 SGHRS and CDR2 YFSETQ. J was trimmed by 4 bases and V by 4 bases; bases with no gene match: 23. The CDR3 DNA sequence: TGCGCCAGCAGCGCCGGGGGAGGGCCTGCCCGAGAGCGTGGATACAATGAGCAGTTCTTC. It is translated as CASSAGGGPARERGYNEQFF.

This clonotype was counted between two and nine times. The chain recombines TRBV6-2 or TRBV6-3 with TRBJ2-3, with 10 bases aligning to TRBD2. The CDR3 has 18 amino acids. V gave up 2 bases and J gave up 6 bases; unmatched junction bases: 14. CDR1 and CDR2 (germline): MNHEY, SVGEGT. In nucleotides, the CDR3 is TGTGCCAGCAGTTACGAGTTCGGGACTAGCGAGCGGAAGGATACGCAGTATTTT. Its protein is CASSYEFGTSERKDTQYF.

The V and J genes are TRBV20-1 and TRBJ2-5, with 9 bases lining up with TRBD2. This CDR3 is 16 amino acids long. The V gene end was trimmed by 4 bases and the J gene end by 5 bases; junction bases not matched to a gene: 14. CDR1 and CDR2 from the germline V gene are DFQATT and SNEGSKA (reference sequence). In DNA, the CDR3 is TGCAGTGCTACGCCGCCGGGACTAGCTGTCCTGGAGACCCAGTACTTC. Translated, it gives CSATPPGLAVLETQYF.

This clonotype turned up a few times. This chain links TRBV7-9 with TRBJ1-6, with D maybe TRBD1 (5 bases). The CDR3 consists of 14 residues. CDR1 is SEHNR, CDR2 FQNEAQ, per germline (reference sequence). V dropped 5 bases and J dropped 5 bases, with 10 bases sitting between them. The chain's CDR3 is CASSPGTNNSPLHF. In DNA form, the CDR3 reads TGTGCCAGCAGCCCGGGGACCAATAATTCACCCCTCCACTTT.